The 26 T cell receptor beta chains below all came from one sample that was sequenced in a study of blood T cells in healthy people across ages. The second PCR ran roughly 7 to 12 cycles with a sample-barcoded 5' primer and J-beta primers. TCRdb recomputed calls from the 5' RACE reads with MiXCR, one row per CDR3 protein. This table has over 1.5 million distinct CDR3 sequences, roughly 50% appearing once. The sequenced sample consisted of blood. These TCRs come from a woman aged 40 to 49 in good health.

This chain uses TRBV5-1 with TRBJ2-1; 7 positions agree with TRBD1. V was pared by 1 base and J by 4 bases, with 11 bases of the junction left unmatched. Germline V lookup: CDR1 SGHRS, CDR2 YFSETQ. The CDR3 loop spans 17 amino acids. CDR3 residues: CASSLWERQGSYNEQFF. In DNA, the CDR3 is TGCGCCAGCAGCTTGTGGGAGCGACAGGGATCGTACAATGAGCAGTTCTTC. Full variable domain (rest looked up from reference TRBV5-1 and TRBJ2-1): KAGVTQTPRYLIKTRGQQVTLSCSPISGHRSVSWYQQTPGQGLQFLFEYFSETQRNKGNFPGRFSGRQFSNSRSEMNVSTLELGDSALYLCASSLWERQGSYNEQFFGPGTRLTVL.

V and J are TRBV11-2 and TRBJ2-1; unclear D gene. This CDR3 contains 12 residues. V was pared by 5 bases and J by 10 bases, with 12 bases between. Per germline, CDR1 SGHAT and CDR2 FQNNGV. CDR3 protein: CASSQSLGEQFF. CDR3 in DNA: TGTGCCAGCAGCCAATCCCTGGGGGAGCAGTTCTTC.

Turning to this clonotype: The CDR3 carries no conserved terminal phenylalanine or tryptophan, so it likely arises from a read error. This sequence joins TRBV12-3 or TRBV12-4 and TRBJ2-7, with 11 nucleotides matching TRBD2. The CDR3 has 15 amino acids. The trim removed 7 bases at V and 1 base at J, leaving 6 bases unmatched. CDR3 nucleotides: TGTGCCAGCAATCTCGGGACTAGCGGATCCTACGAGCAGTACTTA. Its translation is CASNLGTSGSYEQYL.

The chain is built from TRBV6-1 and TRBJ2-1; D is perhaps TRBD2 (7 bases). This CDR3 region has 16 residues. Germline values: CDR1 MNHNS, CDR2 SASEGT. Trimming removed 5 bases from V and 4 bases from J, with 18 bases in between. CDR3 nucleotide sequence: TGTGCCAGCAGTTCCCGGGGGGCGGCGGGATACAATGAGCAGTTCTTC. This translates into CASSSRGAAGYNEQFF.

This clonotype was seen a handful of times. The DNA for the CDR3 is TGTGCCAGCAGCTACAGTTTGGGCAGGGGCTATAATTCACCCCTCCACTTT. Its protein is CASSYSLGRGYNSPLHF. The chain links TRBV11-2 to TRBJ1-6; weak D call: TRBD1 (6 bases). Germline values: CDR1 SGHAT, CDR2 FQNNGV. The CDR3 extends over 17 amino acids. Between the trimmed V and J ends, which lost 4 bases and 3 bases, there was a span of 16 bases.

A few counts support this clonotype. The DNA for the CDR3 is TGTGCCAGCAGCTCCGGGATGAATTACGAGCAGTACTTC. Protein: CASSSGMNYEQYF. The chain joins TRBV6-2 or TRBV6-3 to TRBJ2-4, with TRBD2 as a possible D gene (5 bases). The J call may be wrong; the DNA end is better matched by TRBJ2-7. The CDR3 totals 13 residues. Germline CDR1 is MNHEY and CDR2 is SVGEGT.

The chain is built from TRBV7-2 and TRBJ1-4; D possibly corresponds to TRBD1 (6 bases). The CDR3 is made up of 13 amino acids. Between the trimmed V and J ends, which lost 1 base and 9 bases, there was a span of 9 bases. Per the germline V gene, CDR1 is SGHTA and CDR2 is FQGNSA. The CDR3 loop is CASSLGQVKKLFF. For the CDR3, the DNA is TGTGCCAGCAGCTTAGGACAGGTCAAAAAACTGTTTTTT.

This chain uses TRBV20-1 with TRBJ2-7; D unresolved. Germline V gene data show CDR1 as DFQATT and CDR2 as SNEGSKA (reference sequence). The CDR3 spans 11 residues. V was trimmed by 5 bases and J by 7 bases, leaving 12 bases between them. CDR3: CSAFKRNEQYF. CDR3 DNA: TGCAGTGCTTTTAAAAGGAATGAGCAGTACTTC.

V gene TRBV20-1 combines with J gene TRBJ2-4, with D possibly being TRBD2 (5 bases). Germline assignment: CDR1 DFQATT and CDR2 SNEGSKA (reference sequence). The V and J ends lost 0 bases and 7 bases respectively, with 16 bases between them. CDR3 length equals 15 residues. For the CDR3, the DNA is TGCAGTGCTAGAGAGAAGACTATGGACCGTAACATTCAGTACTTC. Protein: CSAREKTMDRNIQYF.

The chain links TRBV5-6 to TRBJ2-3; 12 bases are shared with TRBD2. V lost 4 bases to trimming and J lost 8 bases; unmatched junction nucleotides: 11. Germline CDR1 and CDR2: SGHDT and YYEEEE. The CDR3 totals 16 residues. CDR3 region: CASSPRTSGVPPTQYF. CDR3 sequence (DNA): TGTGCCAGCAGCCCAAGGACTAGCGGGGTTCCCCCTACGCAGTATTTT.

The J gene is TRBJ2-1, the V gene TRBV27; tentatively, D is TRBD2 (5 bases). V was pared by 10 bases and J by 9 bases, with 13 bases between. The germline V gene encodes CDR1 MNHEY and CDR2 SMNVEV (reference sequence). The CDR3 sequence is 11 residues long. For the CDR3, the DNA is TGTGCCATCCTCCTGGGGAGTGAGCAGTTCTTC. Translation gives CAILLGSEQFF.

This clonotype was seen many times. The chain has TRBV12-3 or TRBV12-4 and TRBJ1-2; TRBD1 is a possible D gene (5 bases). The CDR3 runs 17 residues. Trimming left V 1 base short and J 0 bases short, with 15 bases between. CDR3 amino acids: CASSLGSSGTANYGYTF. CDR3 bases: TGTGCCAGCAGTTTAGGATCGTCGGGGACCGCTAACTATGGCTACACCTTC.

The chain joins TRBV5-6 to TRBJ2-7, with TRBD1 matching over 7 bases. Unmatched junction bases numbered 10, after V lost 4 bases and J lost 0 bases. This CDR3 is built from 16 residues. The germline V gene has CDR1 SGHDT and CDR2 YYEEEE. The CDR3 protein is CASSRAGTASSYEQYF. DNA of the CDR3: TGTGCCAGCAGCCGCGCCGGGACAGCGAGCTCCTACGAGCAGTACTTC. Looking up the rest from reference TRBV5-6 and TRBJ2-7 gives the full variable domain: DAGVTQSPTHLIKTRGQQVTLRCSPKSGHDTVSWYQQALGQGPQFIFQYYEEEERQRGNFPDRFSGHQFPNYSSELNVNALLLGDSALYLCASSRAGTASSYEQYFGPGTRLTVT.

V is TRBV7-2 and J is TRBJ2-1, with TRBD2 matching 12 bases. From germline, CDR1 is SGHTA and CDR2 FQGNSA. Trimming at V came to 5 bases and at J to 0 bases, leaving 8 bases not matched to a gene. This CDR3 comprises 18 residues. As DNA, the CDR3 is TGTGCCAGCAGCAAAATGACTAGCGGGGGTCCCTCCTACAATGAGCAGTTCTTC. It is translated as CASSKMTSGGPSYNEQFF.

The chain couples TRBV28 to TRBJ2-5; 11 bases are shared with TRBD1. Germline CDR1 is MDHEN and CDR2 is SYDVKM. This CDR3 comprises 15 residues. With 5 bases clipped from V and 4 bases from J, the junction kept 6 bases outside the gene matches. The CDR3 DNA is TGTGCCAGCAGTACCGGGACAGGGGGACGAGAGACCCAGTACTTC. It translates to CASSTGTGGRETQYF.

This clonotype was picked up a small number of times. V is TRBV29-1 and J is TRBJ2-5; 7 bases agree with TRBD1. This CDR3 has 15 amino acids. CDR1 is SQVTM, CDR2 ANQGSEA, per germline. V trimming: 5 bases; J trimming: 4 bases; junction bases outside the gene matches: 13. The CDR3 region is CSVPTPDRVRETQYF. The DNA for the CDR3 is TGCAGCGTTCCCACTCCTGACAGGGTTCGAGAGACCCAGTACTTC.

V usage is TRBV7-2 and J usage is TRBJ2-5, with a possible D match to TRBD2 (7 bases). With 5 bases removed from V and 4 bases from J, the gap between germline ends came to 17 bases. The CDR3 consists of 15 residues. Germline CDR1 is SGHTA and CDR2 is FQGNSA. CDR3 in amino acids: CASSPNTGRGETQYF. CDR3 sequence (DNA): TGTGCCAGCAGCCCAAATACAGGGAGGGGAGAGACCCAGTACTTC. Using reference TRBV7-2 and TRBJ2-5 for the parts outside the CDR3, the full variable domain is GAGVSQSPSNKVTEKGKDVELRCDPISGHTALYWYRQSLGQGLEFLIYFQGNSAPDKSGLPSDRFSAERTGGSVSTLTIQRTQQEDSAVYLCASSPNTGRGETQYFGPGTRLLVL.

The V call is TRBV4-3, the J call TRBJ2-5; the match to TRBD2 covers 9 bases. Trimming took 1 base from V and 4 from J; bases not matched to a gene: 4. The CDR3 consists of 15 residues. CDR1 and CDR2 (germline): LGHNA, YSLEER. DNA of the CDR3: TGCGCCAGCAGCCAAGCACTAGCGGGTGGAGAGACCCAGTACTTC. Its protein is CASSQALAGGETQYF.

As for this clonotype: A read error may produce the germline difference seen at one junction end. This chain uses TRBV4-1 with TRBJ2-2, with 7 bases fitting TRBD2. The germline gives CDR1 MGHRA, CDR2 YSYEKL. The CDR3 has 13 residues. The CDR3 DNA sequence: TGCGCCGGGGGGGATGGATACACCGAGGAGCTGTTTTTT. Its protein product is CAGGDGYTEELFF.

The chain is built from TRBV27 and TRBJ2-3; no clear D gene. V shed 3 bases and J shed 6 bases, with 13 bases lying between them. Germline loops: CDR1 MNHEY, CDR2 SMNVEV (reference sequence). The CDR3 runs 14 residues. The DNA of the CDR3 is TGTGCCAGCAGTTTTGACCTGCAAGGTGATACGCAGTATTTT. Its translation is CASSFDLQGDTQYF.

V gene TRBV20-1 combines with J gene TRBJ2-5; 9 bases are a match to TRBD2. With V trimmed by 3 bases and J by 5 bases, 7 bases remained unmatched. The CDR3 length is 14 residues. Germline lookup yields CDR1 DFQATT and CDR2 SNEGSKA (reference sequence). CDR3 sequence (DNA): TGCAGTGCTAGTACGCGGGGGGGCCCTGAGACCCAGTACTTC. As protein: CSASTRGGPETQYF.

V usage is TRBV4-3 and J usage is TRBJ1-5; D is possibly TRBD1 (5 bases). Germline values: CDR1 LGHNA, CDR2 YSLEER. This CDR3 contains 16 residues. V was pared by 0 bases and J by 2 bases, with 11 bases between. The CDR3 coding sequence is TGCGCCAGCAGCCAAGACTCAGGGTATGGCAATCAGCCCCAGCATTTT. Translation gives CASSQDSGYGNQPQHF.

The CDR3 DNA is TGTGCCAGCAGCCGCGCCCTAGATACGCAGTATTTT. This sequence encodes CASSRALDTQYF. This chain connects TRBV5-8 to TRBJ2-3, with D unresolved. Germline lookup yields CDR1 SGHTS and CDR2 YDEGEE. CDR3 length: 12 residues. The germline V and J ends were trimmed by 4 bases and 5 bases, with 8 bases remaining between them.

The V gene is TRBV28, the J gene TRBJ1-2, with 8 bases matching TRBD1. The CDR3 length is 15 residues. The V gene end was trimmed by 6 bases and the J gene end by 5 bases; junction bases not matched to a gene: 11. In germline, CDR1 is MDHEN, CDR2 SYDVKM. CDR3 in amino acids: CASSRTLTGGYGYTF. The CDR3 DNA is TGTGCCAGCAGCCGCACCCTTACAGGGGGGTATGGCTACACCTTC.

The chain links TRBV28 to TRBJ2-7; no clear D. V lost 4 bases and J lost 0, with 22 bases in between. CDR3 size: 18 residues. The germline V gene has CDR1 MDHEN and CDR2 SYDVKM. The CDR3 loop reads CASSSYAGVSGFSYEQYF. The CDR3 region has the DNA TGTGCCAGCAGTTCCTATGCTGGTGTCTCTGGGTTCTCCTACGAGCAGTACTTC.

This clonotype was picked up a small number of times. The chain is built from TRBV6-2 or TRBV6-3 and TRBJ1-2, with TRBD1 matching over 7 bases. V was pared by 6 bases and J by 8 bases, with 9 bases of the junction left unmatched. Germline V CDR1 and CDR2: MNHEY, SVGEGT. The CDR3 is 13 amino acids. The DNA for the CDR3 is TGTGCCAGCAGCCCGGACAGGCAAGGAGGCTACACCTTC. Translated, it gives CASSPDRQGGYTF.